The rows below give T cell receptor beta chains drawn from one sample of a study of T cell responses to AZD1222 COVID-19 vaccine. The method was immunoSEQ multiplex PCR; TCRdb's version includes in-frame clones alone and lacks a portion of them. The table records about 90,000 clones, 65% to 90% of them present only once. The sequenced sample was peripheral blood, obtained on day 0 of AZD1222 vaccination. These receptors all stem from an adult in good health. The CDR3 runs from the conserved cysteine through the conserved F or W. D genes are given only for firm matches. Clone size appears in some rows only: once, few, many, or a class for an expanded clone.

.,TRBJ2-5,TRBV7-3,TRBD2,TGTGCCAGCAGCCCTTCTAGCGGGAGGGCCGCAGAGACCCAGTACTTC,CASSPSSGRAAETQYF
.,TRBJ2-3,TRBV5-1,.,TGCGCCAGCAGCTTATTCCTAGAGGGAGCTACCACAGATACGCAGTATTTT,CASSLFLEGATTDTQYF
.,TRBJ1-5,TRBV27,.,TGTGCCAGCAGTCAGGCGGGACTCGGGCCGAGTCAGCCCCAGCATTTT,CASSQAGLGPSQPQHF
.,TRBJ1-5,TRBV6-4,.,TGTGCCAGCACTGACAACAGAATGGAGACTCCTATTCATAGCAATCAGCCCCAGCATTTT,CASTDNRMETPIHSNQPQHF
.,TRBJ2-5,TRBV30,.,TGTGCCTGGAGTGGGGAGACCCAGTACTTC,CAWSGETQYF
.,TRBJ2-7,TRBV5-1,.,TGCGCCAGCAGCTTGGTGGAGGGTTTCTCCTACGAGCAGTACTTC,CASSLVEGFSYEQYF
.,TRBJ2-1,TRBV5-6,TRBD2,TGTGCCAGCGATGGACGGACTAGCGGACCATACAATGAGCAGTTCTTC,CASDGRTSGPYNEQFF
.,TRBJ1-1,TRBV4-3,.,TGCGCCAGCAGCCAAGGATGGGGGAACACTGAAGCTTTCTTT,CASSQGWGNTEAFF
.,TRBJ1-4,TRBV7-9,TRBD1,TGTGCCAGCAGCTCCCGGGACAGCAATCAACTGTTTTTT,CASSSRDSNQLFF
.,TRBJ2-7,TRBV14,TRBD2,TGTGCCAGCAGCCGGACTAGCGGGAGGTACGAGCAGTACTTC,CASSRTSGRYEQYF
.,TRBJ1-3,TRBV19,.,TGTGCCAGTAGTATCTTCAGGCCGGACTCTGGAAACACCATATATTTT,CASSIFRPDSGNTIYF
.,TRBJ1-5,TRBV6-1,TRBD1,TGTGCCAGCAGTGCCCGGACAGGGGAGCTTGTATTTAATCAGCCCCAGCATTTT,CASSARTGELVFNQPQHF
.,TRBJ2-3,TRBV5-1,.,TGCGCCAGCAGCTCGGACACCAGCACAGATACGCAGTATTTT,CASSSDTSTDTQYF
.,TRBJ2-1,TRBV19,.,TGTGCCAGTAGTACGGAGGTCGCCTACAATGAGCAGTTCTTC,CASSTEVAYNEQFF
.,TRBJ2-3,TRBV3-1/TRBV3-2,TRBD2,TGTGCCAGCAGCCAGCTAACGGGAGGGGATACGCAGTATTTT,CASSQLTGGDTQYF
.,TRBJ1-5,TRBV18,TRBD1,TGTGCCAGCTCACCAGGGACAGGGAATAATCAGCCCCAGCATTTT,CASSPGTGNNQPQHF
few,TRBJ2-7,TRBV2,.,TGTGCCAGCAAACTCTACGAGCAGTACTTC,CASKLYEQYF
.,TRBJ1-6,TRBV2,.,TGTGCCAGCAGTGAATGGGGGCAGAATAATTCACCCCTCCACTTT,CASSEWGQNNSPLHF
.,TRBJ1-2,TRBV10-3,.,TGTGCCATATCAACAGACCCTAACTATGGCTACACCTTC,CAISTDPNYGYTF
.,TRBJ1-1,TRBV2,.,TGTGCCAGATGGGCGAACACTGAAGCTTTCTTT,CARWANTEAFF
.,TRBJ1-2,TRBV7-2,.,TGTGCCAGCAGCGTACCACTTGGCTACACCTTC,CASSVPLGYTF
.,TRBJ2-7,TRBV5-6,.,TGTGCCAGCAGCTTGGACTCCACCTACGAGCAGTACTTC,CASSLDSTYEQYF